Below, 20 T cell receptor beta chains from the same sample are listed, as sequenced in a study of T-cell memory formation after mild COVID-19. TCRdb re-called the 5' RACE reads with MiXCR, one entry per CDR3 protein. This sample yields 250,000 to 350,000 distinct CDR3 sequences, of which roughly 15% are seen a single time; around a fifth belongs to the top ten. The source material was PBMCs or a T cell subset sorted from them (not recorded which). The origin of the receptors is a man aged 18-30 years who had mild COVID-19 (a few samples of this study predate the infection). Cell type and time point are not known.

The gene calls are TRBV28 and TRBJ1-2; D is unclear. Germline V lookup: CDR1 MDHEN, CDR2 SYDVKM. The CDR3 sequence is 11 residues long. V shed 1 base and J shed 8 bases, with 5 bases lying between them. CDR3 DNA: TGTGCCAGCAGTTTATCCCGAGGCTACACCTTC. Amino acids: CASSLSRGYTF.

This clonotype was detected ten times or more. The genes are TRBV7-9 and TRBJ1-1; D might be TRBD1 (5 bases). The CDR3 spans 12 residues. CDR1 and CDR2 (germline): SEHNR, FQNEAQ (reference sequence). Trimming stripped 4 bases from V and 5 bases from J, with 8 bases between. The CDR3: CASSSQGTEAFF. The DNA of the CDR3 is TGTGCCAGCAGCTCGCAGGGAACTGAAGCTTTCTTT.

The rearrangement links TRBV6-6 to TRBJ1-2; TRBD1 agrees at 7 bases. Germline V gives CDR1 MNHNY, CDR2 SVGAGI (reference sequence). J gave up 2 bases and V 3 bases, and 6 bases lay outside the gene matches. The CDR3 spans 15 residues. The CDR3 DNA follows: TGTGCCAGCAGTTATACCCCCAGGGGGAACTATGGCTACACCTTC. It translates to CASSYTPRGNYGYTF.

The chain has TRBV3-1 and TRBJ1-1, with D possibly being TRBD1 (6 bases). Germline CDR1 reads LGHDT; CDR2 reads YNNKEL (reference sequence). Between the trimmed V and J ends, which lost 5 bases and 3 bases, there was a span of 10 bases. This CDR3 has 13 residues. The CDR3 DNA follows: TGTGCCAGCAGCGGACAGACTCACACTGAAGCTTTCTTT. Its protein product is CASSGQTHTEAFF.

The rearrangement uses TRBV19 and TRBJ1-5; 7 nucleotides match TRBD1. This CDR3 contains 15 residues. Unmatched junction bases numbered 4, after V lost 3 bases and J lost 2 bases. Germline V gene data show CDR1 as LNHDA and CDR2 as SQIVND (reference sequence). DNA of the CDR3: TGTGCCAGTAGTATCAGGACAGGTGGCAATCAGCCCCAGCATTTT. Translation gives CASSIRTGGNQPQHF.

This chain joins TRBV20-1 and TRBJ1-5; D is possibly TRBD1 (5 bases). CDR3 length: 15 amino acids. CDR1 is DFQATT and CDR2 is SNEGSKA in the germline V gene (reference sequence). V was pared by 0 bases and J by 0 bases, with 9 bases between. CDR3 sequence reads: CSARDQGYSNQPQHF. The CDR3 nucleotides are TGCAGTGCTAGAGATCAGGGATATAGCAATCAGCCCCAGCATTTT.

This clonotype has just a few counts. This chain connects TRBV5-1 to TRBJ2-2; either TRBD1 or TRBD2 may fit D (5 bases each). V lost 0 bases and J 4 bases, leaving 10 bases between the germline ends. Germline CDR1 reads SGHRS; CDR2 reads YFSETQ. This CDR3 contains 15 residues. The DNA of the CDR3 is TGCGCCAGCAGCTTGGTAGGGACCGGCACCGGGGAGCTGTTTTTT. Translating it yields CASSLVGTGTGELFF.

In this sample, this clonotype turned up a few times. This chain connects TRBV28 to TRBJ1-1; no firm D call. CDR1 and CDR2 (germline): MDHEN, SYDVKM. V lost 11 bases to trimming and J lost 0 bases, with 13 bases between them. This CDR3 is 13 amino acids long. CDR3 in DNA: TGTGCCCTCGAGGCACACCTGAACACTGAAGCTTTCTTT. Translating it yields CALEAHLNTEAFF.

The gene calls are TRBV6-2 or TRBV6-3 and TRBJ2-5, with TRBD2 matching over 12 bases. This CDR3 contains 16 residues. V trimming: 4 bases; J trimming: 5 bases; junction bases outside the gene matches: 8. From germline, CDR1 is MNHEY and CDR2 SVGEGT. The CDR3 DNA reads TGTGCCAGCAGTTCCGGACTAGCGGGGCACGGGGAGACCCAGTACTTC. Encoded protein: CASSSGLAGHGETQYF.

This clonotype was recorded at least ten times. V usage is TRBV7-9 and J usage is TRBJ2-7; no definite D call. V gave up 3 bases and J gave up 4 bases, with 13 bases separating them. This CDR3 is built from 14 residues. The germline CDR1 and CDR2 sequences are SEHNR and FQNEAQ (reference sequence). The CDR3 spells CASSLSGPIYEQYF. As DNA, the CDR3 is TGTGCCAGCAGCTTGAGTGGGCCTATTTACGAGCAGTACTTC.

The rearrangement uses TRBV10-3 and TRBJ2-7; D is perhaps TRBD1 (5 bases). Trimming pared 3 bases from V and 4 bases from J, leaving 10 bases between. Per germline, CDR1 ENHRY and CDR2 SYGVKD. The CDR3 runs to 13 residues. The CDR3, as DNA: TGTGCCATCAGTGAAACAGGATTATACGAGCAGTACGTC. Its protein is CAISETGLYEQYV.

The sample holds a few counts of this clonotype. The chain carries TRBV12-5 and TRBJ2-1; D may correspond to TRBD1 or TRBD2 (5 bases each). Germline CDR1 LGHNT, CDR2 FRNRAP. Trimming pared 4 bases from V and 0 bases from J, leaving 13 bases between. This CDR3 is 16 amino acids long. Written as DNA, the CDR3 is TGTGCTAGTGGTTCCCCCGGGGCAGACTCCTACAATGAGCAGTTCTTC. This codes for CASGSPGADSYNEQFF.

This clonotype was detected a few times. The genes are TRBV6-5 and TRBJ1-2, with a possible D match to TRBD1 (5 bases). Trimming stripped 0 bases from V and 6 bases from J, with 8 bases between. CDR3 length: 13 amino acids. Per the germline V gene, CDR1 is MNHEY and CDR2 is SVGAGI. CDR3 sequence (DNA): TGTGCCAGCAGTTACTCGGCACAGGATGGCTACACCTTC. As protein: CASSYSAQDGYTF.

V is TRBV3-1 and J is TRBJ2-5, with TRBD2 matching over 10 bases. J lost 1 base, V lost 4 bases, and 15 bases had no gene match. Germline CDR1 reads LGHDT; CDR2 reads YNNKEL (reference sequence). The CDR3 has 19 residues. The CDR3 nucleotides read TGTGCCAGCAGCCCTGGTGTCGGTCCCAGCGGGGGGGCCCAAGAGACCCAGTACTTC. Its translation: CASSPGVGPSGGAQETQYF.

The chain joins TRBV5-6 to TRBJ1-1; D is unresolved. From germline, CDR1 is SGHDT and CDR2 YYEEEE. The germline V and J ends were trimmed by 0 bases and 1 base, with 13 bases remaining between them. The CDR3 extends over 16 amino acids. The CDR3 DNA sequence: TGTGCCAGCAGCTTGGTCCACTTCCCTCAGAACACTGAAGCTTTCTTT. It is translated as CASSLVHFPQNTEAFF.

The CDR3 DNA reads TGCAGTGCCGAGGGACAGCTTAATGAAAAACTGTTTTTT. It is translated as CSAEGQLNEKLFF. This chain uses TRBV20-1 with TRBJ1-4, with 7 bases fitting TRBD1. This CDR3 is built from 13 residues. The germline V gene encodes CDR1 DFQATT and CDR2 SNEGSKA (reference sequence). V shed 6 bases and J 4 bases; nucleotides not matched to a gene: 5.

This clonotype has just a few counts. This chain uses TRBV7-2 with TRBJ2-5; D is ambiguous. Germline V gene lookup returns CDR1 SGHTA and CDR2 FQGNSA. This CDR3 spans 14 amino acids. V lost 5 bases and J lost 3, with 13 bases in between. In DNA form, the CDR3 reads TGTGCCAGCAGCCCATCTATCAGTGAAGAGACCCAGTACTTC. Translated: CASSPSISEETQYF.

The CDR3, as DNA: TGTGCCAGCAGCCCGCTGTTACACACTGAAGCTTTCTTT. As protein: CASSPLLHTEAFF. This sequence joins TRBV11-2 and TRBJ1-1; unclear D gene. The germline gives CDR1 SGHAT, CDR2 FQNNGV. This CDR3 region has 13 residues. Trimming removed 5 bases from V and 3 bases from J, with 10 bases in between.

In its sample, this clonotype was seen a few times. The chain links TRBV3-1 to TRBJ2-3, with 8 bases matching TRBD2. CDR1 LGHDT and CDR2 YNNKEL come from the germline V gene (reference sequence). Trimming at V came to 2 bases and at J to 2 bases, leaving 15 bases not matched to a gene. This CDR3 comprises 19 residues. CDR3 residues: CASSQSVDRGGLNTDTQYF. As DNA, the CDR3 is TGTGCCAGCAGCCAATCGGTTGACCGGGGGGGCCTTAACACAGATACGCAGTATTTT.

Only a few counts were recorded for this clonotype. The gene calls are TRBV7-6 and TRBJ1-2, with D uncertain. The V end lost 3 bases, the J end lost 5 bases, and 10 bases lay between the germline ends. The CDR3 is 13 amino acids. The germline V gene has CDR1 SGHVS and CDR2 FNYEAQ. This chain's CDR3 is CASSFSGFYGYTF. DNA of the CDR3: TGTGCCAGCAGCTTTTCAGGATTTTATGGCTACACCTTC.